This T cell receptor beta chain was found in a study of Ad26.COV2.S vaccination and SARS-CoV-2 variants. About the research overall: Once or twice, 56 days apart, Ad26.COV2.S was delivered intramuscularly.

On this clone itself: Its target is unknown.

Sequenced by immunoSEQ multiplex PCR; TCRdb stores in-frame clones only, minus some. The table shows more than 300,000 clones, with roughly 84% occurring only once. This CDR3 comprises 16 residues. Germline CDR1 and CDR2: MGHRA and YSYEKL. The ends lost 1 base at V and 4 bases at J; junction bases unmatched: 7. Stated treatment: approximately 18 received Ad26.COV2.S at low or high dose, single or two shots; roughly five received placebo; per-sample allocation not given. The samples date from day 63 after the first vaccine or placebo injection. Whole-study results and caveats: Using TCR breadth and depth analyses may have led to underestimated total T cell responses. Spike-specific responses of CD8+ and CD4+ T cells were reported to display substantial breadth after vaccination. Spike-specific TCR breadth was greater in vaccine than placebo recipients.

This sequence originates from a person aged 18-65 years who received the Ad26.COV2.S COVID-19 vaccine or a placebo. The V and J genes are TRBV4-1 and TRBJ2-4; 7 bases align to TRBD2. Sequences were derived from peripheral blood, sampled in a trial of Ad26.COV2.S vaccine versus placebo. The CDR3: CASSQGGAGLKNIQYF. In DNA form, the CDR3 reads TGCGCCAGCAGCCAAGGGGGAGCGGGGCTGAAAAACATTCAGTACTTC.